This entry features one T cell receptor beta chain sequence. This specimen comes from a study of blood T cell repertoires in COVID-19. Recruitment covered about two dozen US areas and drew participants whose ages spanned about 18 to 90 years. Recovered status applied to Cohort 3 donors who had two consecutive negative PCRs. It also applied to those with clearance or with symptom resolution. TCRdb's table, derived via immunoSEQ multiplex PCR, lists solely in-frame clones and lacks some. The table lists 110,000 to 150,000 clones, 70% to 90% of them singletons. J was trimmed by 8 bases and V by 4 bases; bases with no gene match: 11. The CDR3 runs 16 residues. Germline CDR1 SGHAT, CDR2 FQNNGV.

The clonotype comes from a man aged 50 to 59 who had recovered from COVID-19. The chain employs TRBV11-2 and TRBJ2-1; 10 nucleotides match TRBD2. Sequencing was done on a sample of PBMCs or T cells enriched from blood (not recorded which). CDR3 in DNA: TGTGCCAGCAGCTCGGGGAGAGCGGGAGGGCCTTATGAGCAGTTCTTC. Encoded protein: CASSSGRAGGPYEQFF.